These T cell receptor beta chains were read from a single sample in a study of spatial heterogeneity in lung cancer. TCRdb itself ran the 5' RACE reads through MiXCR, one entry per CDR3 protein. The sample has roughly 79,000 distinct CDR3 sequences, roughly 12% seen once. This specimen consisted of PBMCs, obtained at surgery. The source is a male donor with early-stage non-small cell lung cancer. The CDR3 runs from the conserved cysteine through the conserved F or W. A D gene is named only where the DNA matches it firmly. A clone size is listed for some rows: how often the clone was seen (once, few, many), or a class if it is expanded.

clone_size,j_call,d_call,v_call,cdr3_nt,cdr3_aa
few,TRBJ1-1,TRBD1,TRBV12-3/TRBV12-4,TGTGCCAGCAGTTTGACAGGGGAGGCTACTGAAGCTTTCTTT,CASSLTGEATEAFF
.,TRBJ2-6,TRBD1,TRBV19,TGTGCCAGTAGACTCGGACAGGCTGGGGCCAACGTCCTGACTTTC,CASRLGQAGANVLTF
.,TRBJ2-7,.,TRBV6-6,TGTGCCAGCGATTCGGTAACAGCCCCAACCTACGAGCAGTACTTC,CASDSVTAPTYEQYF
once,TRBJ2-1,.,TRBV11-2,TGTGCCAGCAGCTTTGGCAGGGGTCCTAATGAGCAGTTCTTC,CASSFGRGPNEQFF
many,TRBJ2-7,TRBD2,TRBV29-1,TGCAGCGTCCCCGGGGGGGTCCCCGGCCACGAGCAGTACTTC,CSVPGGVPGHEQYF
many,TRBJ1-6,.,TRBV3-1,TGTGCCAGCAGCCTTTTCGGACAGTCTGGATCACCCCTCCACTTT,CASSLFGQSGSPLHF
.,TRBJ2-7,.,TRBV10-3,TGTGCCATCAGTTTTCAGACCGACGAGCAGTACTTC,CAISFQTDEQYF
.,TRBJ2-2,TRBD2,TRBV20-1,TGCAGTGCTAGCTTCAGGGAGGGAGGGGAGCTGTTTTTT,CSASFREGGELFF
.,TRBJ2-3,TRBD2,TRBV11-2,TGTGCCAGCAGCTTTACTAGCGGGGGGCCCCAAGATACGCAGTATTTT,CASSFTSGGPQDTQYF
.,TRBJ2-5,.,TRBV2,TGTGCCAGCAGTGTACGGGCAGGTGATGGGGAGACCCAGTACTTC,CASSVRAGDGETQYF
.,TRBJ2-1,.,TRBV19,TGTGCCAGTAGTATGAGGGCAGAGCAGTTCTTC,CASSMRAEQFF
.,TRBJ1-6,TRBD1,TRBV5-5,TGTGCCAGCAGCTTGGCCGGGACAGCATACTTAAATTCACCCCTCCACTTT,CASSLAGTAYLNSPLHF
.,TRBJ2-2,.,TRBV3-1,TGTGCCAGCAGCCAAGGCGGAGGGTCCGGGGAGCTGTTTTTT,CASSQGGGSGELFF
many,TRBJ1-4,.,TRBV7-9,TGTGCCAGCAGCCCTCTTTACGGGCAGGAAACTAATGAAAAACTGTTTTTT,CASSPLYGQETNEKLFF
few,TRBJ2-5,TRBD2,TRBV7-3,TGTGCCAGCAGCTTTAGCGGGGGGGCCGGAGAGACCCAGTACTTC,CASSFSGGAGETQYF
many,TRBJ2-1,.,TRBV27,TGTGCCAGCAGTTCCGGCCGGTACAATGAGCAGTTCTTC,CASSSGRYNEQFF
few,TRBJ2-1,TRBD2,TRBV10-3,TGTGCCATCAGTGAGTCGGCTAGCGGGAGGGCCAGGGATGAGCAGTTCTTC,CAISESASGRARDEQFF
.,TRBJ1-6,.,TRBV5-1,TGCGCCAGCAGCTTTTCAGCGGGGGACGGTTCACCCCTCCACTTT,CASSFSAGDGSPLHF
few,TRBJ1-5,TRBD1,TRBV19,TGTGCCAGTAGTATCGGCAGGGGGGCGGGAGCGCCCCAGCATTTT,CASSIGRGAGAPQHF
few,TRBJ2-5,.,TRBV12-3/TRBV12-4,TGTGCCAGCAGTCAGGGACTTAAAGAGACCCAGTACTTC,CASSQGLKETQYF
few,TRBJ1-2,.,TRBV5-1,TGCGCCAGCAGCTCTACCGGGCCCCGAGGCTACACCTTC,CASSSTGPRGYTF
few,TRBJ2-1,TRBD2,TRBV7-2,TGTGCCAGCAGCTTAATGTCTAGCGGGTACAATGAGCAGTTCTTC,CASSLMSSGYNEQFF
once,TRBJ2-3,TRBD2,TRBV29-1,TGCAGCGTTGCTAGCGGGTACACAGATACGCAGTATTTT,CSVASGYTDTQYF
.,TRBJ2-1,TRBD2,TRBV6-2/TRBV6-3,TGTGCCAGCACATCCTCGGGAGCGGGACTCTCCTACAATGAGCAGTTCTTC,CASTSSGAGLSYNEQFF
few,TRBJ2-1,.,TRBV7-9,TGTGCCAGCAGCTTCTCCGGGGCAAATGTCTACAATGAGCAGTTCTTC,CASSFSGANVYNEQFF
few,TRBJ2-2,TRBD1,TRBV29-1,TGCAGCGTTGTCCAGGGGGCCGGGGAGCTGTTTTTT,CSVVQGAGELFF
many,TRBJ2-2,TRBD2,TRBV6-5,TGTGCCAGCAGTTCCCCTGGTGGGGGGGGATCCGGGGAGCTGTTTTTT,CASSSPGGGGSGELFF
.,TRBJ1-5,TRBD1,TRBV5-8,TGTGTCAGCAACTCCGGGACAGGTTATAGCAATCAGCCCCAGCATTTT,CVSNSGTGYSNQPQHF
.,TRBJ2-7,.,TRBV14,TGTGCCAGCAGCCAAGGGGCCAGTTTCTACGAGCAGTACTTC,CASSQGASFYEQYF
many,TRBJ2-3,.,TRBV12-3/TRBV12-4,TGTGCCAGCAGTTTCGGGGGAGCAGATACGCAGTATTTT,CASSFGGADTQYF
few,TRBJ2-1,.,TRBV4-2,TGTGCCAGCAGCCAAGAGCGTACAAGCGTTTCCTACAATGAGCAGTTCTTC,CASSQERTSVSYNEQFF
few,TRBJ1-3,.,TRBV2,TGTGCCAGCAGTACACAGGGATCTGGAAACACCATATATTTT,CASSTQGSGNTIYF